This entry is about one T cell receptor (beta chain). Its antigen is unidentified. The sample belongs to a study of T cells in Graves' hyperthyroidism and ophthalmopathy. The J segment lost 0 bases and the V segment lost 4 bases, leaving 8 bases of the junction unmatched. Germline-derived CDR1 and CDR2 are ENHRY and SYGVKD. The CDR3 sequence is 17 residues long. The investigators amplified TCR beta CDR3 regions from RNA transcripts. During a first-round RT-PCR of the TCR CDR3, the HTBI primer set was used. Each CDR3 protein gets one entry after TCRdb re-called the multiplex PCR reads with MiXCR. Here the sample spans about 200,000 distinct CDR3 sequences, less than 20% being singletons. Whole-study findings and limits: Ophthalmopathy could be told apart from stable hyperthyroidism with a 13 V-J model.

This chain connects TRBV10-3 to TRBJ2-2; 7 positions agree with TRBD2. Sample: blood. This sequence was found in a woman aged 45 to 65 with Graves' hyperthyroidism. CDR3 loop: CAISVASGTANTGELFF. In nucleotides, the CDR3 is TGTGCCATCAGTGTTGCTAGCGGAACCGCGAACACCGGGGAGCTGTTTTTT.